This TCR beta chain derives from a study of blood T cell repertoires in COVID-19 (TCRdb year 2020). Context from the whole study: Samples from collaborators originated in the United States, Italy and Spain and spanned both the acute and convalescent phases of COVID-19. The sample metadata nearly always contained a de-identified subject ID, COVID-19 status, age in years and sex. Where HLA class I and class II types were available, the types were taken from metadata supplied by the sample provider, not from assay-based typing. Samples came from the ongoing ImmuneRACE study (first 160 participants) plus 1,254 subjects from 6 global collaborators. Subjects who had been exposed to COVID-19, were actively infected with it, or had recovered from it provided the deeply sampled blood TCRbeta repertoires that made up the dataset. The material from the prospective study consisted of cDNA or gDNA derived from T cells, B-cell-depleted T cells, or PBMCs. A freely available public database, intended as a resource for researchers studying the immune response to SARS-CoV-2, is where the repertoires were released. What the work shows at the level of the full study, not this receptor alone: Clinical and demographic metadata were provided uncurated, with the amount varying by source and participant.

The junction shows trimming of 2 bases on V and 4 bases on J, and the gene matches do not reach 0 bases of it. The CDR3, from cysteine to phenylalanine, totals 14 residues. Only the CDR3 DNA stays, 42 bases, in frame from base 1. From the germline V gene, CDR1 is MNHEY and CDR2 is SVGAGI. Whole blood was collected in K2EDTA tubes by collaborating institutions according to the institutions' own protocols. For TCRbeta analysis, collaborator samples were shipped as frozen whole blood, as isolated PBMCs, or as DNA extracted from either sample type. The immunoSEQ Assay, a bias-controlled multiplex PCR, was used to amplify TCRbeta CDR3 regions from genomic DNA. As for the authors' bioinformatics: The number of nucleated cells in each sample was estimated from the amplification of reference gene primers within the assay. To quantify the absolute abundance of each unique TCRbeta CDR3 rearrangement, sequence reads were collapsed and filtered. For each sample, productive Simpson clonality was calculated as the square root of Simpson's diversity index over productive rearrangements. The source is immuneACCESS, and TCRdb retained only in-frame sequences with V and J called. Part of the clones is not carried over; for the studies checked, unresolved V genes explain less than half of this, and the remainder is unexplained. V and J calls and clone size are given by that table; D and trimming were obtained from the DNA. The sample data list approximately 130,000 clones, and roughly three quarters of these were observed just once. Clones ranked in the top ten supply over 15% of the sample.

On this clone: Its antigen specificity is not known. Base qualities are missing; no much larger clone stands one base away.

The source material was peripheral blood. The receptor chain draws on TRBV6-5 and TRBJ2-2; 8 bases in the junction line up with TRBD1. This sequence originates from a man older than 75 with acute or convalescent COVID-19. For the CDR3, the sequence is CASSYDRGTGELFF. The DNA sequence is as follows: TGTGCCAGCAGTTACGACAGGGGCACCGGGGAGCTGTTTTTT.